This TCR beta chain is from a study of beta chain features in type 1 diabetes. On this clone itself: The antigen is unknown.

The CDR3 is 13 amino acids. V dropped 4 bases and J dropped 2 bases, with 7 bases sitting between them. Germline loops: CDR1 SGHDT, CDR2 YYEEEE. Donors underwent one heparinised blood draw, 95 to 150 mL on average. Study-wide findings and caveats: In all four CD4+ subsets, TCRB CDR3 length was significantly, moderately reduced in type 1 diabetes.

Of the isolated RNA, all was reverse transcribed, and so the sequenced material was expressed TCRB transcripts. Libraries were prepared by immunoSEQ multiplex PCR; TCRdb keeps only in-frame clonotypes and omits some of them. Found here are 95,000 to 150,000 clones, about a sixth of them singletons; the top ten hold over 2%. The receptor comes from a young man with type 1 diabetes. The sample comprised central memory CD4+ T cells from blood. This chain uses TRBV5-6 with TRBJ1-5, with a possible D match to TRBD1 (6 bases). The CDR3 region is CASSRTGNQPQHF. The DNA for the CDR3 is TGTGCCAGCAGCCGGACAGGCAATCAGCCCCAGCATTTT.